This T cell receptor (beta chain) appears in the sequencing data of a study of blood T cell repertoires in COVID-19. From germline, CDR1 is SEHNR and CDR2 FQNEAQ (reference sequence). With 1 base removed from V and 3 bases from J, the gap between germline ends came to 3 bases. The length of the CDR3 is 13 residues. The repertoire was sequenced with immunoSEQ multiplex PCR; TCRdb's copy has only in-frame clones and lacks some. This sample carries more than 95,000 clones, around nine tenths of them seen once, and the ten largest clones take about 7.3%. Material for sequencing was peripheral blood. This clonotype was obtained from a man in his fifties or sixties with acute or convalescent COVID-19. The genes are TRBV7-9 and TRBJ2-2; unclear D gene. For the CDR3, the DNA is TGTGCCAGCAGCTTAGGGCACACCGGGGAGCTGTTTTTT. Translation gives CASSLGHTGELFF.